Listed below are T cell receptor beta chains from one sample, sequenced in a study of identical twins. In TCRdb, the 5' RACE reads were re-called with MiXCR into one record per CDR3 protein. Of about 240,000 distinct CDR3 sequences listed, about 7.5% are singletons. These data also featured in a second study, about yellow fever vaccine responses in identical twins.

The specimen sequenced was CD8+ T cells sorted from blood. These receptors originate from a woman aged 18-30 years in good health. The CDR3 runs from the conserved cysteine through the conserved F or W. The D gene is left open where the match is weak. For some rows the clone size is stated as once, few or many, or as a class when expanded; others skip it.

clone_size,d_call,j_call,v_call,cdr3_nt,cdr3_aa
-,-,TRBJ2-1,TRBV12-3/TRBV12-4,TGTGCCAGCAGTTTAGCCTCACAGGGAGGTGAGCAGTTCTTC,CASSLASQGGEQFF
many,-,TRBJ2-2,TRBV29-1,TGCAGCGTCCCTAGGGGCCCCGGGGAGCTGTTTTTT,CSVPRGPGELFF
-,TRBD1,TRBJ2-1,TRBV27,TGTGCCAGCAGTCCCCTTCGGACAGGGGATTTGGTGAATGAGCAGTTCTTC,CASSPLRTGDLVNEQFF
few,TRBD2,TRBJ2-1,TRBV24-1,TGTGCCACCAGTGATCGGACTAGCGGGAGTAGGGATGAGCAGTTCTTC,CATSDRTSGSRDEQFF
-,-,TRBJ2-2,TRBV2,TGTGCCAGCAGTCGACCTTACACCGGGGAGCTGTTTTTT,CASSRPYTGELFF
few,-,TRBJ2-7,TRBV5-6,TGTGCCAGCAGCCCGGTTGAGGCTTACGAGCAGTACTTC,CASSPVEAYEQYF
-,-,TRBJ1-1,TRBV10-1,TGCGCCAGCAGGCAGGGGACCACTGAAGCTTTCTTT,CASRQGTTEAFF
many,TRBD2,TRBJ2-2,TRBV7-9,TGTGCCAGCCGCGGGACTAGCGGGGAGAACACCGGGGAGCTGTTTTTT,CASRGTSGENTGELFF
few,TRBD2,TRBJ2-3,TRBV5-1,TGCGCCAGCCGGGAGGGTACAGATACGCAGTATTTT,CASREGTDTQYF
many,-,TRBJ1-1,TRBV3-1,TGTGCCAGCAGCCTTACCGGGAAAGGGAACACTGAAGCTTTCTTT,CASSLTGKGNTEAFF
many,TRBD1,TRBJ1-1,TRBV4-1,TGCGCCAGCAGCCCCCAGGGGGGCAGCACTGAAGCTTTCTTT,CASSPQGGSTEAFF
-,-,TRBJ1-3,TRBV7-9,TGTGCCAGCAGCTGGGAACTGTCTGGAAACACCATATATTTT,CASSWELSGNTIYF
few,-,TRBJ1-1,TRBV24-1,TGTGCCACCAGTGATTCTCGACAGAAGAACACTGAAGCTTTCTTT,CATSDSRQKNTEAFF
few,TRBD2,TRBJ2-3,TRBV24-1,TGTGCCACCAGTGATTTAAACCGGGGGGTGGACGGCACAGATACGCAGTATTTT,CATSDLNRGVDGTDTQYF
-,TRBD2,TRBJ2-4,TRBV20-1,TGCAGTGCTACTTCTAGCGGGGGGCCGGCCAAAAACATTCAGTACTTC,CSATSSGGPAKNIQYF
many,TRBD1,TRBJ2-7,TRBV24-1,TGTGCCACCAGTGCCACGGACAGGTCCGGGGAGCAGTACTTC,CATSATDRSGEQYF
few,TRBD2,TRBJ2-1,TRBV9,TGTGCCAGCAGCGAGGGAGGGGTCTCCTACAATGAGCAGTTCTTC,CASSEGGVSYNEQFF
-,-,TRBJ2-5,TRBV2,TGTGCCAGAGAAACGGTCGGGGAGGAGACCCAGTACTTC,CARETVGEETQYF
few,-,TRBJ2-1,TRBV2,TGTGCCAGCAGCGGGATTTACAATGAGCAGTTCTTC,CASSGIYNEQFF
-,TRBD1,TRBJ2-3,TRBV9,TGTGCCAGCAGCGGACAGGGGGCTGGCACAGATACGCAGTATTTT,CASSGQGAGTDTQYF
-,TRBD2,TRBJ2-2,TRBV9,TGTGCCAGCAGCCACCCCGACAGAGTAATAGCGGATAGCGGGAGTCCCGGGGAGCTGTTTTTT,CASSHPDRVIADSGSPGELFF
many,-,TRBJ2-1,TRBV7-9,TGTGCCAGCAGCTTATCAGGGTCCAATGAGCAGTTCTTC,CASSLSGSNEQFF
-,TRBD1,TRBJ2-7,TRBV27,TGTGCCAGCAGTAACTTCGGGGACAGGACCTCCTACGAGCAGTACTTC,CASSNFGDRTSYEQYF
few,TRBD2,TRBJ2-7,TRBV4-1,TGCGCCAGCAGCCAAGATGGCGGGAGGAAGAACGAGCAGTACTTC,CASSQDGGRKNEQYF
few,-,TRBJ1-6,TRBV4-1,TGCGCCAGCAGCCACGTACAGGGATTACCATCACCCCTCCACTTT,CASSHVQGLPSPLHF
many,-,TRBJ1-2,TRBV7-8,TGTGCCAGCAGCCCGATGGGGGGGAACTATGGCTACACCTTC,CASSPMGGNYGYTF
-,TRBD2,TRBJ2-7,TRBV12-3/TRBV12-4,TGTGCCAGCAGCCCCTTAGCGGGATTAAGCTCCTACGAGCAGTACTTC,CASSPLAGLSSYEQYF
-,-,TRBJ2-1,TRBV25-1,TGTGCCAGCAGTGAACTAGCGCCCACTATCAGCTCCTACAATGAGCAGTTCTTC,CASSELAPTISSYNEQFF
few,TRBD1,TRBJ2-2,TRBV9,TGTGCCAGCAGCAACCCGGGACAGGACAGCAACACCGGGGAGCTGTTTTTT,CASSNPGQDSNTGELFF
-,-,TRBJ2-5,TRBV12-5,TGTGCTAGTGATACGGGAGTTGGTCGGCAAGATAGGGAGACCCAGTACTTC,CASDTGVGRQDRETQYF
many,TRBD1,TRBJ1-5,TRBV28,TGTGCCAGCAGTTTCCCCTGGACAGGGGGTGCTGTTCATTTT,CASSFPWTGGAVHF
-,-,TRBJ1-1,TRBV24-1,TGTGCCACCAGTGATAACTCGAACACTGAAGCTTTCTTT,CATSDNSNTEAFF
few,-,TRBJ2-2,TRBV2,TGTGCCACCCACCGGGGGTTGAGCGTAGGAAACACCGGGGAGCTGTTTTTT,CATHRGLSVGNTGELFF
many,TRBD2,TRBJ2-1,TRBV3-1,TGTGCCAGCAGCCCGATTTCTGGGACTAGTCCAAATGAGCAGTTCTTC,CASSPISGTSPNEQFF
many,TRBD1,TRBJ1-5,TRBV12-3/TRBV12-4,TGTGCCAGCAGTTCCCGGGACAGTCTCTATAGCAATCAGCCCCAGCATTTT,CASSSRDSLYSNQPQHF
few,TRBD1,TRBJ1-2,TRBV12-5,TGTGCTAGTGGTAACACAGGGGGCGTCTATGGCTACACCTTC,CASGNTGGVYGYTF